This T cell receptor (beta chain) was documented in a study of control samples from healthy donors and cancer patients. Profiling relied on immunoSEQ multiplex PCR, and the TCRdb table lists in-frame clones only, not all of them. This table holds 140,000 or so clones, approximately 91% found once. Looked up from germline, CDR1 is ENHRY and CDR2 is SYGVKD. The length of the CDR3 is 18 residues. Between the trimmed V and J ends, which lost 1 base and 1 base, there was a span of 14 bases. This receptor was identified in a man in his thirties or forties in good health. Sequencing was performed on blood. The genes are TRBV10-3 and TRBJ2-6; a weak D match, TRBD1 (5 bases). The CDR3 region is CAISEWGDLKSGANVLTF. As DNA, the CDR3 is TGTGCCATCAGTGAGTGGGGCGACCTGAAGTCTGGGGCCAACGTCCTGACTTTC.